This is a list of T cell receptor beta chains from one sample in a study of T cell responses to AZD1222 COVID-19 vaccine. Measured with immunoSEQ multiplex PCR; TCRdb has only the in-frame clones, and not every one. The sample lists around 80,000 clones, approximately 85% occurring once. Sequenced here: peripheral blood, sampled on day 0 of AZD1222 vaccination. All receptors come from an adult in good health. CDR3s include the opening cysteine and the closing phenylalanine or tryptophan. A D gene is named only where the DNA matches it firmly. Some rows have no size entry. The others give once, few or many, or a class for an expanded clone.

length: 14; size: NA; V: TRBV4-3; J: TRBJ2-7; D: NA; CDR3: CASSQDWQTYEQYF; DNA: TGCGCCAGCAGCCAAGATTGGCAAACCTACGAGCAGTACTTC
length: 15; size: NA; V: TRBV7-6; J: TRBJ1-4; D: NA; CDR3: CASSPAGGAGEKLFF; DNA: TGTGCCAGCAGCCCGGCCGGGGGCGCAGGGGAAAAACTGTTTTTT
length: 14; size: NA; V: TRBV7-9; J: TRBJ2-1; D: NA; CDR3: CASSLRLPYNEQFF; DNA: TGTGCCAGCAGCTTACGACTCCCGTACAATGAGCAGTTCTTC
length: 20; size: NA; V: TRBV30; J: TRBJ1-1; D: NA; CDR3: CAWRGSYTGGSHTMNTEAFF; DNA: TGTGCCTGGAGAGGCTCCTATACGGGGGGCTCCCACACCATGAACACTGAAGCTTTCTTT
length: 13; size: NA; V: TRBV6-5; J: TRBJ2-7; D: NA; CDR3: CASTNTGLRQQYF; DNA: TGTGCCAGCACGAATACAGGGCTCAGGCAGCAGTACTTC
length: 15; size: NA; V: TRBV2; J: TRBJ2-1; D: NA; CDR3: CASSEIYKGGDEQFF; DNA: TGTGCCAGCAGTGAAATATATAAAGGGGGGGACGAGCAGTTCTTC
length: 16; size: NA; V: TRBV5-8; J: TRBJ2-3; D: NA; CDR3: CASSFGAGTYTDTQYF; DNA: TGTGCCAGCAGCTTCGGGGCGGGGACCTACACAGATACGCAGTATTTT
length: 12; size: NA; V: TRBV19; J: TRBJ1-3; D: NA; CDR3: CASVDKFNTIYF; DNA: TGTGCCAGTGTGGACAAGTTCAACACCATATATTTT
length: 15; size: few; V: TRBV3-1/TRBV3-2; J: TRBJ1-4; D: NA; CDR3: CASSQQGKTNEKLFF; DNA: TGTGCCAGCAGCCAACAGGGTAAAACTAATGAAAAACTGTTTTTT
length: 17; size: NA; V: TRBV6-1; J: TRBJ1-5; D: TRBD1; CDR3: CASSVPRQGTFNQPQHF; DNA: TGTGCCAGCAGTGTTCCGCGACAGGGGACCTTCAATCAGCCCCAGCATTTT
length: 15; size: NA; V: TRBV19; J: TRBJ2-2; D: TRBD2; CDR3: CATRASGGAPGELFF; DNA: TGTGCCACGCGAGCTAGCGGGGGGGCCCCCGGGGAGCTGTTTTTT
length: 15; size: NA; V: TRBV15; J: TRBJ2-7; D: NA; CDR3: CATSRGQSSAGEQYF; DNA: TGTGCCACCAGCAGAGGTCAGTCCAGCGCAGGGGAGCAGTACTTC
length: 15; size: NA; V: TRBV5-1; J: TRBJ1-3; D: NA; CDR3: CASSLASSSGNTIYF; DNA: TGCGCCAGCAGCTTGGCAAGTAGCTCTGGAAACACCATATATTTT
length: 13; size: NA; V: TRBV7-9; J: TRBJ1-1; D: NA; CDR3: CASSAGMRTEAFF; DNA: TGTGCCAGCAGCGCTGGTATGCGCACTGAAGCTTTCTTT
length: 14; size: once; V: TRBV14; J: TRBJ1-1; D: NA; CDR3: CASSQGLMNTEAFF; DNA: TGTGCCAGCAGCCAGGGGCTGATGAACACTGAAGCTTTCTTT
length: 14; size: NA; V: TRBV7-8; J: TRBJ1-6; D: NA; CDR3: CASSPRTDNSPLHF; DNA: TGTGCCAGCAGCCCCCGGACAGATAATTCACCCCTCCACTTT
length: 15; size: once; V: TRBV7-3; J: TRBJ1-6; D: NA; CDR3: CASSLIPGANSPLHF; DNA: TGTGCCAGCAGCTTAATCCCAGGGGCAAATTCACCCCTCCACTTT
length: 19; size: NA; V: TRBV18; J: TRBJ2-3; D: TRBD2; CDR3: CASSLGLAGATRRADTQYF; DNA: TGTGCCAGCTCACTGGGACTAGCGGGAGCTACAAGACGGGCAGATACGCAGTATTTT
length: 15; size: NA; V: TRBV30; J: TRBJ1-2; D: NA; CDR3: CAWTEPEVGHYGYTF; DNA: TGTGCCTGGACCGAGCCAGAAGTGGGGCACTATGGCTACACCTTC
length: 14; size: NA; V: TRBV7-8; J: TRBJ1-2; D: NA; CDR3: CASSLRTVNYGYTF; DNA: TGTGCCAGCAGCTTAAGGACAGTTAACTATGGCTACACCTTC
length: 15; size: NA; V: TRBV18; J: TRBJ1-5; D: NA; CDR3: CASSLGNPENQPQHF; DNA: TGTGCCAGCTCACTCGGAAATCCAGAAAATCAGCCCCAGCATTTT
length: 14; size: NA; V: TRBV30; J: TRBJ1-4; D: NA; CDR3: CAWQGGPEVGKLFF; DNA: TGTGCCTGGCAGGGAGGACCTGAAGTGGGAAAACTGTTTTTT
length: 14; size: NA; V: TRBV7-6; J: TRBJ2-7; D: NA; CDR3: CASSLGLATYEQYF; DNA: TGTGCCAGCAGCTTAGGGCTGGCAACCTACGAGCAGTACTTC
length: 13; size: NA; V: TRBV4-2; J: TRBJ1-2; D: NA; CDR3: CASSQMEQAGYTF; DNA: TGTGCCAGCAGCCAAATGGAGCAGGCGGGCTACACCTTC
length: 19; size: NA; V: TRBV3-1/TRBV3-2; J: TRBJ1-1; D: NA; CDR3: CASSQVWGGDQEFNTEAFF; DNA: TGTGCCAGCAGCCAAGTCTGGGGGGGGGATCAAGAATTTAACACTGAAGCTTTCTTT
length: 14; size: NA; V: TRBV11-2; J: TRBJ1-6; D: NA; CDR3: CASSLDSALSPLHF; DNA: TGTGCCAGCAGCTTAGATTCGGCCCTTTCACCCCTCCACTTT
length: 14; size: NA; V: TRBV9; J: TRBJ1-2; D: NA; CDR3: CASQRGGGIYGYTF; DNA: TGTGCCTCTCAAAGAGGGGGGGGCATCTATGGCTACACCTTC
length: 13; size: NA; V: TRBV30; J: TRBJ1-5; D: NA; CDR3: CAWSTRTDQPQHF; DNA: TGTGCCTGGAGTACTAGGACAGATCAGCCCCAGCATTTT
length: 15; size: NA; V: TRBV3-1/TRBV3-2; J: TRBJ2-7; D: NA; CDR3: CASSQDLGAVYEQYF; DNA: TGTGCCAGCAGCCAAGATTTGGGGGCGGTCTACGAGCAGTACTTC
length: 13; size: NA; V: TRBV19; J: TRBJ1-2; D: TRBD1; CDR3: CASSIQGADGYTF; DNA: TGTGCCAGTAGTATACAGGGGGCCGACGGCTACACCTTC
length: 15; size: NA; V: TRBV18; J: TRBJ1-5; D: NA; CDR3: CASSPNVGADQPQHF; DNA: TGTGCCAGCTCACCAAACGTGGGCGCAGATCAGCCCCAGCATTTT
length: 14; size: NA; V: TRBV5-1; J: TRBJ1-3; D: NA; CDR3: CASSLADDGNTIYF; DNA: TGCGCCAGCAGCTTGGCAGACGATGGAAACACCATATATTTT
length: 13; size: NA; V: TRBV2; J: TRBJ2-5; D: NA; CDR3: CASKGGLQETQYF; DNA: TGTGCCAGCAAGGGGGGGCTTCAAGAGACCCAGTACTTC
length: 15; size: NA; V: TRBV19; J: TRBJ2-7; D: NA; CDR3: CASSIKGLGSYEQYF; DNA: TGTGCCAGTAGTATCAAGGGCCTGGGGTCCTACGAGCAGTACTTC
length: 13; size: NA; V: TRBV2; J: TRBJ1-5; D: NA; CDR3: CASRGTGSQPQHF; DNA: TGTGCCAGCAGGGGAACAGGGTCGCAGCCCCAGCATTTT
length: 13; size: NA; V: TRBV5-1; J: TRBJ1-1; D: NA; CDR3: CASSLDRRGWAFF; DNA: TGCGCCAGCAGCTTGGACCGACGAGGTTGGGCTTTCTTT
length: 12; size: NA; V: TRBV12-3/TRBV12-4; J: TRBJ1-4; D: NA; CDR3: CASSHEGGKLFF; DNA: TGTGCCAGCAGTCACGAGGGAGGAAAACTGTTTTTT
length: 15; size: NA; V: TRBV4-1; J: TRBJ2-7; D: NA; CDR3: CASSQDYGYSYEQYF; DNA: TGCGCCAGCAGCCAAGATTACGGGTATTCCTACGAGCAGTACTTC
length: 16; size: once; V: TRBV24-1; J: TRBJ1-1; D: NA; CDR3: CATSDPGSEVNTEAFF; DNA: TGTGCCACCAGTGACCCCGGGAGTGAGGTTAACACTGAAGCTTTCTTT
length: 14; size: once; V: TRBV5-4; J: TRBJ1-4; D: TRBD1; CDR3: CASSEGQGFEKLFF; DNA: TGTGCCAGCAGCGAGGGACAGGGTTTTGAAAAACTGTTTTTT
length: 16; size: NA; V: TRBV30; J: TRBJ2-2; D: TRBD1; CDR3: CASNRDRVFVIGELFF; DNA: TGTGCCTCTAACCGGGACAGGGTTTTTGTTATCGGGGAGCTGTTTTTT
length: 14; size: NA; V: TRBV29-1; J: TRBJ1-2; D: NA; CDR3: CSAAGGGRSYGYTF; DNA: TGCAGCGCCGCAGGAGGGGGGCGATCCTATGGCTACACCTTC
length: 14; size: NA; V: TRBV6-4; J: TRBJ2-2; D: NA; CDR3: CASQQGAGTGELFF; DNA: TGTGCCAGCCAACAAGGGGCTGGCACCGGGGAGCTGTTTTTT
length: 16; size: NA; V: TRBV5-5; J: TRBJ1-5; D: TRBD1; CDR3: CASSWGQGRSNQPQHF; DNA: TGTGCCAGCAGCTGGGGACAGGGTAGAAGCAATCAGCCCCAGCATTTT
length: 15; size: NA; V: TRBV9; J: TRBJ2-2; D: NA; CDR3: CASSVGVLSTGELFF; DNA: TGTGCCAGCAGCGTAGGAGTACTATCCACCGGGGAGCTGTTTTTT